This T cell receptor beta chain was identified in a study of blood T cell repertoires in COVID-19 (dated by TCRdb to 2020 to 2021). Study-wide context: The collaborator samples originated in the United States, Italy and Spain and spanned the acute and convalescent phases of COVID-19. The prospective study material was composed of cDNA or gDNA derived from T cells, B-cell-depleted T cells, or PBMCs. Subjects who had been exposed to COVID-19, were actively infected with it, or had recovered from it provided the deeply sampled blood TCRbeta repertoires that made up the dataset. The repertoires were made available in a free public database intended to serve as a resource for research on the immune response to SARS-CoV-2. The samples were drawn from two sources: the first 160 participants of the ongoing ImmuneRACE study, and 1,000 to 1,500 subjects contributed by 6 global collaborators. The sample metadata nearly always contained a de-identified subject ID, COVID-19 status, age in years and sex. Where available, HLA class I and class II types were obtained from metadata supplied by the sample provider rather than from assay-based typing.

Collaborating institutions collected whole blood in K2EDTA tubes following their own protocols. Collaborator samples were shipped for TCRbeta analysis as frozen whole blood, isolated PBMCs, or DNA extracted from either sample type. From the cysteine up to the phenylalanine, the CDR3 has a length of 15 residues. Of the read, only the CDR3 DNA is kept; its 45 bases are in frame from base 1. Compared with germline, V lacks 10 bases and J lacks 0 bases; bases without a gene match: 10. CDR1 and CDR2 (SGHTA, FQGNSA) derive from the germline V gene. Overall study outcomes, separate from this receptor: The amount of clinical and demographic metadata varied by source and participant and was provided uncurated.

The immunoSEQ Assay, a bias-controlled multiplex PCR, was used to amplify TCRbeta CDR3 regions from genomic DNA. Per the source publication's procedure: The number of nucleated cells in each sample was estimated from the amplification of reference gene primers within the assay. To quantify the absolute abundance of each unique TCRbeta CDR3 rearrangement, sequence reads were collapsed and filtered. For each sample, productive Simpson clonality was calculated by taking the square root of Simpson's diversity index across productive rearrangements. TCRdb holds this immuneACCESS table with in-frame rearrangements only. Some clones are missing; in checked studies, unresolved V genes explain under half, and the rest has no known cause. V and J calls and clone size are copied from that table; D and trimming were computed from the DNA. For this sample there are some 210,000 clones; over 70% appear just once. The ten largest account for roughly 2.9% of the sample.

This clone was observed a few times. Its antigen remains unidentified. Per-base quality was not reported, and no clone a single base away is much larger than it. The origin of this receptor is a man aged 45-65 years with active or convalescent COVID-19. The receptor chain draws on TRBV7-2 and TRBJ1-1; 8 central bases correspond to TRBD1. Sequenced input: peripheral blood. The DNA is as follows: TGTGCCATCACAGGGGGGGCGAACATGAACACTGAAGCTTTCTTT. This is translated as CAITGGANMNTEAFF.